Each of the 8 T cell receptor beta chains below was sequenced from the same sample in a study of vaccination effects on CD4 cells after COVID-19. Their antigen targets remain unknown. The method was immunoSEQ multiplex PCR; TCRdb's version includes in-frame clones alone and lacks a portion of them. Of about 51,000 clones listed, about 70% are singletons. Cultured cells yielded isolated CD4+ T cells after around 10 days. The sequencing used CD4+ T cells from PBMCs cultured without peptide, collected before COVID-19 vaccination. All receptors come from a human donor who had a prior SARS-CoV-2 infection.

This sequence joins TRBV2 and TRBJ2-5, with TRBD2 as a possible D gene (5 bases). This CDR3 has 12 residues. The V gene lost 10 bases and the J gene lost 5 bases, with 14 bases spanning the gap. The V gene's germline CDR1 is SNHLY and CDR2 FYNNEI. CDR3 sequence reads: CATQSPGETQYF. CDR3 sequence (DNA): TGTGCCACCCAGTCTCCGGGGGAGACCCAGTACTTC.

This clone was detected only once. This rearrangement joins TRBV2 to TRBJ2-3; D remains ambiguous. The CDR3 has 13 amino acids. The germline V gene encodes CDR1 SNHLY and CDR2 FYNNEI. The germline V and J ends were trimmed by 0 bases and 8 bases, with 9 bases remaining between them. The CDR3 DNA follows: TGTGCCAGCAGTGAAGCGCGCGATTCTACGCAGTATTTT. This gives the protein CASSEARDSTQYF.

The J gene is TRBJ1-1, the V gene TRBV7-6, with D possibly being TRBD1 (6 bases). Germline V CDR1 and CDR2: SGHVS, FNYEAQ. This CDR3 comprises 15 residues. V was clipped by 5 bases and J by 3 bases, with 16 bases between them. The CDR3 nucleotides read TGTGCCAGCAGCAGCGGGGGGGGCGGGTACACTGAAGCTTTCTTT. Translating it yields CASSSGGGGYTEAFF.

The chain is built from TRBV6-5 and TRBJ1-1, with 7 bases matching TRBD1. Germline V lookup: CDR1 MNHEY, CDR2 SVGAGI. The length of the CDR3 is 15 residues. Germline trimming cut 0 bases from V and 2 bases from J; bases unmatched to any gene: 3. For the CDR3, the DNA is TGTGCCAGCAGTTACTCAGGGGGCGATAACACTGAAGCTTTCTTT. Translated, it gives CASSYSGGDNTEAFF.

The rearrangement uses TRBV18 and TRBJ2-6; maybe TRBD1 (5 bases). The germline gives CDR1 KGHSH, CDR2 LQKENI. The V end lost 2 bases, the J end lost 1 base, and 9 bases lay between the germline ends. The CDR3 has 16 residues. This chain's CDR3 is CASSPWGVSGANVLTF. The CDR3 coding sequence is TGTGCCAGCTCACCATGGGGCGTATCTGGGGCCAACGTCCTGACTTTC.

V and J are TRBV6-5 and TRBJ1-3; no clear D gene. This CDR3 comprises 15 residues. Germline V gene lookup returns CDR1 MNHEY and CDR2 SVGAGI. Trimming pared 0 bases from V and 0 bases from J, leaving 6 bases between. This CDR3 reads CASSYSRDSGNTIYF. The CDR3 DNA reads as TGTGCCAGCAGTTACTCGAGGGACTCTGGAAACACCATATATTTT.

The chain carries TRBV7-2 and TRBJ2-5; maybe TRBD2 (6 bases). CDR3 size: 14 residues. Germline CDR1 reads SGHTA; CDR2 reads FQGNSA. Trimming took 5 bases from V and 5 from J, leaving 15 bases between them. The CDR3, as DNA: TGTGCCAGCAGCCCAAGCCGGGACTGGGAGACCCAGTACTTC. Its protein product is CASSPSRDWETQYF.

Comments on this clone: Mismatch with germline at one junction end may stem from a read error. The chain uses TRBV3-1 (or the pseudogene TRBV3-2) and TRBJ2-7, with D tentatively TRBD1 or TRBD2 (6 bases each). CDR1 is LGHDT and CDR2 is YNNKEL in the germline V gene (reference sequence). The CDR3 contains 12 residues. CDR3 sequence (DNA): TGTGCCAGCAGCCAGGGGGGCCCCAAAACGACTTTC. As protein: CASSQGGPKTTF.